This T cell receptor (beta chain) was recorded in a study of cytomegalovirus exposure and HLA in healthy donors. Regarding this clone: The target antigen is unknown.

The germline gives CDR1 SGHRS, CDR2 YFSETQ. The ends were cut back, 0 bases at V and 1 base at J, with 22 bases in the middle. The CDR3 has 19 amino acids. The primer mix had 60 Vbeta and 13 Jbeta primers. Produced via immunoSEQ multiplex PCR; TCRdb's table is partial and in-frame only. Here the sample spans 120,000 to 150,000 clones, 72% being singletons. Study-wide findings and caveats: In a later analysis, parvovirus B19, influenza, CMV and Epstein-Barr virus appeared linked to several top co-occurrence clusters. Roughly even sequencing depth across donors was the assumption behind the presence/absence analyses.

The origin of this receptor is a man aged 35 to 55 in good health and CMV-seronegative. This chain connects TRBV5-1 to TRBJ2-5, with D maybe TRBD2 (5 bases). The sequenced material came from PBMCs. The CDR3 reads CASSLVFTGRGSGQETQYF. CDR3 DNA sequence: TGCGCCAGCAGCTTGGTGTTCACCGGACGAGGGAGCGGCCAAGAGACCCAGTACTTC. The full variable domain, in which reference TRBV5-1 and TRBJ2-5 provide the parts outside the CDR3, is KAGVTQTPRYLIKTRGQQVTLSCSPISGHRSVSWYQQTPGQGLQFLFEYFSETQRNKGNFPGRFSGRQFSNSRSEMNVSTLELGDSALYLCASSLVFTGRGSGQETQYFGPGTRLLVL.